This T cell receptor (beta chain) was identified during a study of response to subunit inactivated influenza vaccine. TCRdb re-called the RT-PCR reads with MiXCR, one entry per CDR3 protein. The table lists 600,000 to 700,000 distinct CDR3 sequences, 14% of them singletons. Study-level points and caveats: Few new T cells, the authors suggested, are recruited by each seasonal influenza vaccination.

This clonotype was observed at least ten times. Its target is not known. This TCR was recovered from a man between 50 and 59 years old who received an inactivated influenza vaccine. This sample comprised PBMCs from blood, obtained around two weeks before vaccination.

CDR3 in DNA: TGTGCCAGCAGTTACTCCGGGAGACGGACGGATGAGCAGTTCTTC. Encoded protein: CASSYSGRRTDEQFF. The chain joins TRBV6-5 to TRBJ2-1; D possibly corresponds to TRBD2 (6 bases). V lost 0 bases and J 8 bases, leaving 14 bases between the germline ends. CDR1 is MNHEY and CDR2 is SVGAGI in the germline V gene. CDR3 length equals 15 residues.